The 23 T cell receptor beta chains below all came from one sample that was sequenced in a study of T-cell memory formation after mild COVID-19 (dated by TCRdb to the early 2020s). The receptor library was made with 5' RACE. The sample was run on an Illumina NovaSeq 6000. TCRdb passed the public sequencing reads through fastp at Q25 and MiXCR, retaining productive beta sequences. A single entry per CDR3 protein holds the most common genes and DNA from its merged rows. The sample data list 250,000 to 300,000 distinct CDR3 sequences, and around 15% of these were observed just once. The top ten clonotypes cover roughly 24% of the sample. Sequencing used PBMCs or a T cell subset sorted from them (not recorded which). The source of these receptors is a young man who had mild COVID-19 (a few samples of this study predate the infection). The sample titles of this study are shuffled in the database, so cell type and time point are left out; the donor was told from shared clones.

This clonotype came up many times. The chain uses TRBV12-3 or TRBV12-4 and TRBJ2-7, with 8 positions matching TRBD1. This CDR3 contains 14 residues. The junction had 11 bases not matched to a gene; V was cut back by 5 bases and J by 8 bases. The CDR3 loop is CASSTRTGSAKQYF. The CDR3 DNA sequence: TGTGCCAGCAGTACCCGGACAGGGTCCGCGAAGCAGTACTTC.

This clonotype was counted a few times. V and J are TRBV6-5 and TRBJ2-6; possible D gene TRBD2, 5 bases. CDR1 MNHEY and CDR2 SVGAGI come from the germline V gene. The V gene lost 0 bases and the J gene lost 3 bases, with 9 bases spanning the gap. The CDR3 loop spans 16 amino acids. The CDR3 reads CASSYSVGDGANVLTF. In DNA form, the CDR3 reads TGTGCCAGCAGTTACTCGGTCGGGGATGGGGCCAACGTCCTGACTTTC.

This clonotype showed up just a few times. The V call is TRBV19, the J call TRBJ2-1, with TRBD2 matching over 7 bases. Looked up from germline, CDR1 is LNHDA and CDR2 is SQIVND (reference sequence). This CDR3 has 15 amino acids. Trimming at V came to 6 bases and at J to 10 bases, leaving 15 bases not matched to a gene. CDR3 sequence reads: CASRLRDYPPGEQFF. Written as DNA, the CDR3 is TGTGCCAGTAGACTCCGGGACTATCCCCCGGGGGAGCAGTTCTTC.

This chain connects TRBV5-1 to TRBJ2-5; 8 bases fit TRBD1. CDR3 length: 18 amino acids. V lost 3 bases, J lost 0 bases, and 13 bases stayed unmatched. The germline V gene encodes CDR1 SGHRS and CDR2 YFSETQ. The CDR3 DNA follows: TGCGCCAGCAGCTACTCCTATACAGGGGGTGGGGACCAAGAGACCCAGTACTTC. It codes for CASSYSYTGGGDQETQYF.

The rearrangement links TRBV6-2 or TRBV6-3 to TRBJ2-7; 8 bases fit TRBD2. This CDR3 comprises 15 residues. Germline V lookup: CDR1 MNHEY, CDR2 SVGEGT. The junction had 4 bases not matched to a gene; V was cut back by 0 bases and J by 3 bases. CDR3 amino acids: CASSYSSRGGYEQYV. The DNA of the CDR3 is TGTGCCAGCAGTTACTCGAGCCGGGGGGGCTACGAGCAGTACGTC.

This clonotype was picked up a small number of times. The chain combines TRBV9 with TRBJ1-2; the D gene is possibly TRBD1 (6 bases). The CDR3 is 15 residues long. Trimming stripped 0 bases from V and 4 bases from J, with 13 bases between. The V gene's germline CDR1 is SGDLS and CDR2 YYNGEE. The chain's CDR3 is CASSVDHREAYGYTF. The CDR3 DNA is TGTGCCAGCAGCGTAGATCACAGGGAGGCCTATGGCTACACCTTC.

This clonotype appeared many times. The genes are TRBV7-9 and TRBJ1-2; 7 nucleotides line up with TRBD1. Germline CDR1 SEHNR, CDR2 FQNEAQ (reference sequence). V dropped 5 bases and J dropped 8; count of bases not matched to a gene: 8. This CDR3 contains 13 residues. The CDR3 bases are TGTGCCAGCAGCCCGGGGACAGTTCGAGGCTACACCTTC. Residues: CASSPGTVRGYTF.

CDR3 DNA: TGTGCCAGCAGCTCCAAAGGGGGACAGGGGGACGGGGAGCTGTTTTTT. The encoded protein is CASSSKGGQGDGELFF. The rearrangement joins TRBV7-3 to TRBJ2-2; 11 bases fit TRBD1. The trim removed 4 bases at V and 7 bases at J, leaving 8 bases unmatched. The CDR3 runs 16 residues. CDR1 and CDR2 from the germline V gene are SGHTA and FQGTGA.

This clonotype was seen more than once but under ten times. V is TRBV29-1 and J is TRBJ2-1; D is perhaps TRBD2 (5 bases). This CDR3 contains 15 residues. V lost 4 bases, J lost 0 bases, and 13 bases lay in between. From germline, CDR1 is SQVTM and CDR2 ANQGSEA. The CDR3 sequence: CSVVGSAGSYNEQFF. CDR3 sequence (DNA): TGCAGCGTTGTGGGTAGTGCGGGCTCCTACAATGAGCAGTTCTTC.

This clonotype has a handful of counts. The genes are TRBV15 and TRBJ1-2; no firm D call. Per the germline V gene, CDR1 is LNHNV and CDR2 is YYDKDF (reference sequence). Trimming shortened V by 0 bases and J by 4 bases, and 9 bases separated the two germline ends. The CDR3 length is 14 residues. The CDR3 protein is CATSRDGQFYGYTF. The CDR3 DNA is TGTGCCACCAGCAGAGATGGCCAGTTCTATGGCTACACCTTC.

Many counts were recorded for this clonotype. The J gene is TRBJ2-5, the V gene TRBV4-1; D is possibly TRBD1 or TRBD2 (5 bases each). The germline CDR1 and CDR2 sequences are MGHRA and YSYEKL. This CDR3 spans 15 amino acids. Trimming left V 1 base short and J 9 bases short, with 18 bases between. The CDR3 loop is CASSQVYYSTGPQYF. The CDR3 coding sequence is TGCGCCAGCAGCCAAGTCTACTACTCCACGGGGCCCCAGTACTTC.

The chain links TRBV4-3 to TRBJ2-3; D is uncertain. CDR3 length equals 14 residues. Deletions cut 8 bases from V and 3 bases from J, with 15 bases between. Germline V lookup: CDR1 LGHNA, CDR2 YSLEER. The CDR3 protein is CASGPVGRTDTQYF. CDR3 in DNA: TGCGCCAGCGGCCCCGTCGGCCGGACAGATACGCAGTATTTT.

This clonotype was seen only a few times. This chain joins TRBV20-1 and TRBJ2-2; TRBD1 aligns across 7 bases. The CDR3 is 14 residues long. Germline CDR1 is DFQATT and CDR2 is SNEGSKA (reference sequence). V dropped 5 bases and J dropped 5; count of bases not matched to a gene: 8. The CDR3: CSAGNRGWTGELFF. The DNA for the CDR3 is TGCAGTGCTGGCAACAGGGGTTGGACCGGGGAGCTGTTTTTT.

The J gene is TRBJ2-7, the V gene TRBV28; 7 bases map to TRBD1. V was clipped by 4 bases and J by 4 bases; unmatched bases: 7. The germline gives CDR1 MDHEN, CDR2 SYDVKM. This CDR3 contains 14 residues. The CDR3 DNA reads TGTGCCAGCAGTTCCCCGGACAGGTCATACGAGCAGTACGTC. Translated: CASSSPDRSYEQYV.

This clonotype was picked up many times. V and J are TRBV6-2 or TRBV6-3 and TRBJ2-1; D is unclear. The V end was cut by 0 bases, the J end by 7 bases, with 13 bases between. CDR1 and CDR2 (germline): MNHEY, SVGEGT. The CDR3 loop spans 15 amino acids. The CDR3 nucleotides read TGTGCCAGCAGTTACTCGACCCCCCCTCGGAATGAGCAGTTCTTC. Translated: CASSYSTPPRNEQFF.

The rearrangement uses TRBV19 and TRBJ1-1; no reliable D call. Trimming left V 5 bases short and J 1 base short, with 8 bases between. CDR1 and CDR2 (germline): LNHDA, SQIVND (reference sequence). This CDR3 comprises 13 residues. The CDR3 sequence: CASSDAANTEAFF. CDR3 nucleotide sequence: TGTGCCAGTAGTGATGCGGCGAACACTGAAGCTTTCTTT.

This sequence joins TRBV5-5 and TRBJ2-3, with D possibly matching TRBD2 (6 bases). V was pared by 3 bases and J by 1 base, with 12 bases between. Germline V CDR1 and CDR2: SGHKS, YYEKEE (reference sequence). The CDR3 extends over 15 amino acids. This CDR3 is CASSWRGPGTDTQYF. CDR3 sequence (DNA): TGTGCCAGCAGCTGGCGGGGTCCTGGCACAGATACGCAGTATTTT.

As to this clonotype: The junction departs from the called germline gene at one end, perhaps through a read error. The chain links TRBV18 to TRBJ2-1; 7 nucleotides align to TRBD2. Germline values: CDR1 KGHSH, CDR2 LQKENI. There are 14 residues in the CDR3. CDR3 sequence (DNA): TGTGCCAGCTCACCACGGTCGGGGGGAAGCCCCAACTTTTTC. It yields the protein CASSPRSGGSPNFF.

This clonotype was detected only a few times. The chain employs TRBV20-1 and TRBJ2-1, with 12 bases fitting TRBD2. The CDR3 runs to 15 residues. Looked up from germline, CDR1 is DFQATT and CDR2 is SNEGSKA (reference sequence). J lost 5 bases, V lost 3 bases, and 5 bases had no gene match. This CDR3 reads CSASLTSGGNNEQFF. The CDR3 nucleotides read TGCAGTGCTAGTTTGACTAGCGGGGGAAACAATGAGCAGTTCTTC.

This clonotype was seen a handful of times. The rearrangement links TRBV12-3 or TRBV12-4 to TRBJ2-2, with 7 bases aligning to TRBD2. The CDR3 covers 14 residues. Losses at the gene ends were 8 bases for V and 6 bases for J; bases not matched to a gene: 9. In DNA form, the CDR3 reads TGTGCCAGCCGCCTGATCAGCGGGGCCGGGGAGCTGTTTTTT. It encodes CASRLISGAGELFF.

This clonotype was detected ten times or more. CDR3 nucleotides: TGTGCCAGTAGTCCTGGGACCTTTTTGGATGGCTACACCTTC. Its translation: CASSPGTFLDGYTF. The chain couples TRBV19 to TRBJ1-2; perhaps TRBD1 as D (5 bases). CDR3 length: 14 residues. Per germline, CDR1 LNHDA and CDR2 SQIVND (reference sequence). The V end lost 5 bases, the J end lost 6 bases, and 16 bases lay between the germline ends.

The V call is TRBV5-4, the J call TRBJ2-3, with D uncertain. The CDR3 is 13 amino acids. The germline gives CDR1 SGHNT, CDR2 YYREEE (reference sequence). V lost 3 bases to trimming and J lost 6 bases, with 11 bases between them. The CDR3 coding sequence is TGTGCCAGCAGCTCGTCGTCGCCCGATACGCAGTATTTT. Protein sequence: CASSSSSPDTQYF.

The chain couples TRBV28 to TRBJ2-1; no clear D. The length of the CDR3 is 15 residues. Germline loops: CDR1 MDHEN, CDR2 SYDVKM. V lost 1 base and J lost 5, with 12 bases in between. The CDR3 sequence is CASSLSQVAHNEQFF. As DNA, the CDR3 is TGTGCCAGCAGTTTATCACAAGTTGCCCACAATGAGCAGTTCTTC.